This TCR beta chain was retrieved from a study of shared clonotypes between healthy human individuals. Overall study results and limits: Measured sharing among donors was expected to vary with sequencing depth.

Running of the assay took place at deep level. Per sorted-subset replicate PCR, input was around 200 ng DNA, representing tens of thousands of T cell genomes. Original methodology: Filtering of immunoSEQ junctional sequences could not match full-length read filtering. The protocol was immunoSEQ multiplex PCR, while the TCRdb copy is restricted to in-frame clones and leaves out a portion. V, J and clone size derive from that table, while D and trimming were established from the DNA sequence. The sample has approximately 1,000,000 clones, around three quarters seen once. Worth noting for this clone: Its antigen is unidentified.

The TCR was taken from a man younger than 35 in good health. Some clones in this sample may be carry-over from other donors' samples. Sequenced: memory CD4+ T cells from PBMCs. Subset reported: CD45RA-negative fraction.

CDR3 coding DNA: TGTGCCACCCTCGACGTGGGGCTGAACACCGGGGAGCTGTTTTTT. It codes for CATLDVGLNTGELFF. The V and J genes are TRBV19 and TRBJ2-2; D is possibly TRBD1 (5 bases). V lost 10 bases to trimming and J lost 1 base, with 16 bases between them. This CDR3 has 15 residues. Germline V gene lookup returns CDR1 LNHDA and CDR2 SQIVND (reference sequence).